These T cell receptor beta chains were read from a single sample in a study of CD8+ T cells in alopecia areata. Measured with immunoSEQ multiplex PCR; TCRdb has only the in-frame clones, and not every one. The table lists roughly 200,000 clones, roughly 50% of them singletons. Sample: CD8+ T cells sorted from blood, taken at week 24, from a patient treated with tofacitinib. Receptors were obtained from a human donor with alopecia areata. CDR3s include the opening cysteine and the closing phenylalanine or tryptophan. Each record gives: J gene, CDR3 length, V gene, CDR3 protein.

j_call: TRBJ2-7
cdr3_length: 13
v_call: TRBV2
cdr3_aa: CASSPGTGDEQYF

j_call: TRBJ2-2
cdr3_length: 13
v_call: TRBV14
cdr3_aa: CASSRGYTGELFF

j_call: TRBJ2-1
cdr3_length: 14
v_call: TRBV29-1
cdr3_aa: CSVARQGAGNEQFF

j_call: TRBJ2-7
cdr3_length: 16
v_call: TRBV7-9
cdr3_aa: CASSLRDSGALYEQYF

j_call: TRBJ1-6
cdr3_length: 15
v_call: TRBV1
cdr3_aa: CTSSQRGQVNSPLHF

j_call: TRBJ1-1
cdr3_length: 15
v_call: TRBV5-1
cdr3_aa: CASSSTDRGGTEAFF

j_call: TRBJ2-5
cdr3_length: 13
v_call: TRBV27
cdr3_aa: CASGTRWRETQYF

j_call: TRBJ1-1
cdr3_length: 14
v_call: TRBV7-8
cdr3_aa: CASSFSPLDTEAFF

j_call: TRBJ1-2
cdr3_length: 10
v_call: TRBV29-1
cdr3_aa: CSVEDDGYTF

j_call: TRBJ2-3
cdr3_length: 13
v_call: TRBV6-1
cdr3_aa: CASTDIFTDTQYF

j_call: TRBJ1-4
cdr3_length: 15
v_call: TRBV27
cdr3_aa: CASSVGTSTNEKLFF

j_call: TRBJ1-2
cdr3_length: 15
v_call: TRBV14
cdr3_aa: CASSHQGHPSYGYTF

j_call: TRBJ2-3
cdr3_length: 16
v_call: TRBV11-1
cdr3_aa: CASSFQWTTTTDTQYF

j_call: TRBJ1-1
cdr3_length: 13
v_call: TRBV7-2
cdr3_aa: CASSPLTGTTAFF

j_call: TRBJ1-2
cdr3_length: 16
v_call: TRBV14
cdr3_aa: CASSLQLGSLGYGYTF

j_call: TRBJ1-5
cdr3_length: 15
v_call: TRBV19
cdr3_aa: CASSIKAGSNQPQHF

j_call: TRBJ2-1
cdr3_length: 15
v_call: TRBV9
cdr3_aa: CASSEQGSSYNEQFF

j_call: TRBJ2-5
cdr3_length: 16
v_call: TRBV4-2
cdr3_aa: CASSQEISGGQETQYF

j_call: TRBJ2-4
cdr3_length: 14
v_call: TRBV5-1
cdr3_aa: CASSLVGSEDIQYF

j_call: TRBJ2-1
cdr3_length: 15
v_call: TRBV15
cdr3_aa: CATSRDRVSMNEQFF

j_call: TRBJ2-3
cdr3_length: 14
v_call: TRBV9
cdr3_aa: CASSVQRSTDTQYF

j_call: TRBJ2-5
cdr3_length: 12
v_call: TRBV25-1
cdr3_aa: CASSEGPETQYF

j_call: TRBJ1-1
cdr3_length: 12
v_call: TRBV15
cdr3_aa: CATSTLNTEAFF

j_call: TRBJ1-1
cdr3_length: 12
v_call: TRBV7-9
cdr3_aa: CASSLARSEAFF

j_call: TRBJ1-2
cdr3_length: 13
v_call: TRBV27
cdr3_aa: CASSPEGTYGYTF

j_call: TRBJ2-2
cdr3_length: 13
v_call: TRBV27
cdr3_aa: CASQTGSGGELFF

j_call: TRBJ2-1
cdr3_length: 15
v_call: TRBV2
cdr3_aa: CASSGLGGAANEQFF

j_call: TRBJ1-2
cdr3_length: 14
v_call: TRBV15
cdr3_aa: CATSDKARVHGYTF

j_call: TRBJ2-7
cdr3_length: 11
v_call: TRBV27
cdr3_aa: CASSQGDREYF

j_call: TRBJ2-7
cdr3_length: 14
v_call: TRBV27
cdr3_aa: CASSSRPFGYEQYF

j_call: TRBJ2-3
cdr3_length: 20
v_call: TRBV2
cdr3_aa: CASTFPGGVAGGPWADTQYF

j_call: TRBJ2-1
cdr3_length: 15
v_call: TRBV6-5
cdr3_aa: CASSYLAGSYNEQFF

j_call: TRBJ2-1
cdr3_length: 14
v_call: TRBV12-5
cdr3_aa: CASGRLGSYNEQFF

j_call: TRBJ1-5
cdr3_length: 12
v_call: TRBV7-2
cdr3_aa: CASSLYGKPQHF

j_call: TRBJ2-1
cdr3_length: 16
v_call: TRBV11-2
cdr3_aa: CASSPSTGQTYNEQFF

j_call: TRBJ2-2
cdr3_length: 16
v_call: TRBV9
cdr3_aa: CASSVGTSGGTGELFF

j_call: TRBJ1-2
cdr3_length: 12
v_call: TRBV6-1
cdr3_aa: CAYRDRGQGYTF

j_call: TRBJ1-2
cdr3_length: 13
v_call: TRBV5-6
cdr3_aa: CASSLFPGDGYTF

j_call: TRBJ2-7
cdr3_length: 15
v_call: TRBV11-1
cdr3_aa: CASSFFRDSPYEQYF

j_call: TRBJ2-5
cdr3_length: 15
v_call: TRBV30
cdr3_aa: CAWSVRRRGEETQYF

j_call: TRBJ1-2
cdr3_length: 13
v_call: TRBV2
cdr3_aa: CATEGTGDYGYTF

j_call: TRBJ2-3
cdr3_length: 15
v_call: TRBV2
cdr3_aa: CASSPGPPNRDTQYF